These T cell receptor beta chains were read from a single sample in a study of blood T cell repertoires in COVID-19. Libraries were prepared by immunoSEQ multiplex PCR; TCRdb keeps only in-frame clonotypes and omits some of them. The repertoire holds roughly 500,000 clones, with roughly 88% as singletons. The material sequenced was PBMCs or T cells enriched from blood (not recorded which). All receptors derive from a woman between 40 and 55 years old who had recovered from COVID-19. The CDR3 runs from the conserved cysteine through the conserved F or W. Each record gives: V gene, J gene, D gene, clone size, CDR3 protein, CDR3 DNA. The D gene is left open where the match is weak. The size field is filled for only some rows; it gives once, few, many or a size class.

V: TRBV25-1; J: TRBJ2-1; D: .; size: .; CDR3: CASSVPLRPDNEQFF; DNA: TGTGCCAGCAGTGTCCCTCTCCGCCCGGACAATGAGCAGTTCTTC
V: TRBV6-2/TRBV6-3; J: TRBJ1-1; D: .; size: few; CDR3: CASSQTLLNTEAFF; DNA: TGTGCCAGCAGTCAGACACTTCTGAACACTGAGGCTTTCTTT
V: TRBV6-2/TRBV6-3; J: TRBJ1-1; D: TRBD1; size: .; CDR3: CASSYLGQGDLAEAFF; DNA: TGTGCCAGCAGTTACTTGGGACAGGGGGATTTAGCGGAAGCTTTCTTT
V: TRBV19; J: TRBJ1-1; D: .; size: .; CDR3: CASQTGNTEAFF; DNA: TGTGCCAGCCAAACAGGGAACACTGAAGCTTTCTTT
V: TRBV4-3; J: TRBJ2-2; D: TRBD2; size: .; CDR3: CASSQEALAVLNTGELFF; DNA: TGCGCCAGCAGCCAAGAGGCCCTAGCGGTCCTGAACACCGGGGAGCTGTTTTTT
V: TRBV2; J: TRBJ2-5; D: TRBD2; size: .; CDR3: CASPGLVLQETQYF; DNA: TGTGCCAGTCCGGGACTAGTTCTTCAAGAGACCCAGTACTTC
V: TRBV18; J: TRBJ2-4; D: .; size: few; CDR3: CASSRPGLSRDLDIQYF; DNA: TGTGCCAGCTCACGGCCGGGCCTCAGCCGGGATCTTGACATTCAGTACTTC
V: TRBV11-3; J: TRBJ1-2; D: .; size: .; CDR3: CASSLGHNYGYTF; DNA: TGTGCCAGCAGCTTAGGACACAACTATGGCTACACCTTC
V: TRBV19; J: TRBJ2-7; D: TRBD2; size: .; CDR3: CASSIDTSGSSYEQYF; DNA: TGTGCCAGTAGTATAGATACAAGCGGGAGCTCCTACGAGCAGTACTTC
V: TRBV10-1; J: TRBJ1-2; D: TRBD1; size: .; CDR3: CAISYPGQGIGYGYTF; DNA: TGCGCCATCAGTTATCCGGGACAGGGTATCGGCTATGGCTACACCTTC
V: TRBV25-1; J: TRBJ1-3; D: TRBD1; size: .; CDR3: CASSAYRGSGNTIYF; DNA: TGTGCCAGCAGTGCTTACAGGGGGTCTGGAAACACCATATATTTT
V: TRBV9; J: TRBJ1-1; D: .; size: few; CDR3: CASSALTASEAFF; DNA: TGTGCCAGCAGCGCATTGACAGCGTCTGAAGCTTTCTTT
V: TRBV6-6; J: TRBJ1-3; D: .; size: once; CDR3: CASTYSGDWTGNTIYF; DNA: TGTGCCAGCACCTACTCGGGGGACTGGACCGGAAACACCATATATTTT
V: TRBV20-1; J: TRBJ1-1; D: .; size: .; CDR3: CSALIRRDAFF; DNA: TGCAGTGCTCTTATCCGGCGGGATGCTTTCTTT
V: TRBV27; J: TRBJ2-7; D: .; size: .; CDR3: CASSLSRQTHYEQYF; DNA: TGTGCCAGCAGTTTATCCCGACAGACACATTACGAGCAGTACTTC
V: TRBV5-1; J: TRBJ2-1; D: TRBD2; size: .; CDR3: CASSFSGRTGGNEQFF; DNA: TGCGCCAGCAGCTTCAGCGGGAGGACCGGTGGGAATGAGCAGTTCTTC
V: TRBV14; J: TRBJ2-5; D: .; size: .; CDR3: CASSQVGEGVRETQYF; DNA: TGTGCCAGCAGCCAAGTGGGTGAAGGGGTTAGAGAGACCCAGTACTTC